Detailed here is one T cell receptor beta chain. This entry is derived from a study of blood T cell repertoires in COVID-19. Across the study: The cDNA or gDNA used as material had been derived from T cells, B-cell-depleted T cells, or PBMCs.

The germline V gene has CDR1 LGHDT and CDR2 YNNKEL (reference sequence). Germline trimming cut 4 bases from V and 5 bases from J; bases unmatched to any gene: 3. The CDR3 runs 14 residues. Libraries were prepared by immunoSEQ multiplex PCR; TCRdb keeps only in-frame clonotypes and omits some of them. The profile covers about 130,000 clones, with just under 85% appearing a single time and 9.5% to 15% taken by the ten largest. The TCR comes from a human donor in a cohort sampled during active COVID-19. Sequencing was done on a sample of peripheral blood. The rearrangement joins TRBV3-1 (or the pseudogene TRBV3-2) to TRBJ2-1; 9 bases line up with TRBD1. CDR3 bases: TGTGCCAGCAGCCGAAGGACAGGGGACAATGAGCAGTTCTTC. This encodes CASSRRTGDNEQFF.